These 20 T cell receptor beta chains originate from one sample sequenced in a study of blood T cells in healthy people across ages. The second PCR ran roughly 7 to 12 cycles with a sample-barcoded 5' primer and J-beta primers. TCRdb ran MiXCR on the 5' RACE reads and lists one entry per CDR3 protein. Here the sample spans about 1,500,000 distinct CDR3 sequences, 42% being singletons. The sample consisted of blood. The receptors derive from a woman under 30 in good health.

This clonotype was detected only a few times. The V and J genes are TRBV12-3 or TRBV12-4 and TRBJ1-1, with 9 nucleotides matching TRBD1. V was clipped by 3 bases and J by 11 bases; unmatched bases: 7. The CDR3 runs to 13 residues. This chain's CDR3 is CASSLGGTGLAFF. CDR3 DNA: TGTGCCAGCAGTTTGGGGGGGACAGGGTTGGCTTTCTTT.

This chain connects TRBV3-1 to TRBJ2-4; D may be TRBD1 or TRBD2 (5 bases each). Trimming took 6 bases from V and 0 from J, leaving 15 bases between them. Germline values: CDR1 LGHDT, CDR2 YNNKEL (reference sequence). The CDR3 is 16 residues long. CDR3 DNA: TGTGCCAGCAGTCCCCCAGGGAGTCTAGCCAAAAACATTCAGTACTTC. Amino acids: CASSPPGSLAKNIQYF.

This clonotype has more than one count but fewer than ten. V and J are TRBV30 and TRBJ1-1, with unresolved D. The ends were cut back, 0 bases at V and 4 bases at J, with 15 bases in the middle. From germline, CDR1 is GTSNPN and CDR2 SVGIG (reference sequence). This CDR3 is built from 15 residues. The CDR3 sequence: CAWSVRSRSGTEAFF. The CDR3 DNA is TGTGCCTGGAGTGTACGCTCCCGCTCGGGCACTGAAGCTTTCTTT.

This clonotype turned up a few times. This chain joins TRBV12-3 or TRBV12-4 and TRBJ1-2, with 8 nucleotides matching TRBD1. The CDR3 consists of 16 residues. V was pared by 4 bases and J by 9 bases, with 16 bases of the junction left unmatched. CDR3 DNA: TGTGCCAGCAGTTCCGCCCAGGGGACAGGACCTTATCGCTACACCTTC. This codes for CASSSAQGTGPYRYTF.

The CDR3 region is CASSSTGTIEAFF. The CDR3 DNA sequence: TGCGCCAGCAGCTCGACAGGAACTATTGAAGCTTTCTTT. The chain combines TRBV5-1 with TRBJ1-1; D might be TRBD1 (6 bases). Germline V gene sequence: CDR1 SGHRS, CDR2 YFSETQ. This CDR3 spans 13 amino acids. Trimming left V 3 bases short and J 7 bases short, with 13 bases between.

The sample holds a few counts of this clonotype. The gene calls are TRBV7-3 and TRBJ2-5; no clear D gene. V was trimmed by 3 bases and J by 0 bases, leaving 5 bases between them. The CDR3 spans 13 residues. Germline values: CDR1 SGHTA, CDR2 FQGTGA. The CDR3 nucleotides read TGTGCCAGCAGCTTGATAAACCAAGAGACCCAGTACTTC. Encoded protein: CASSLINQETQYF.

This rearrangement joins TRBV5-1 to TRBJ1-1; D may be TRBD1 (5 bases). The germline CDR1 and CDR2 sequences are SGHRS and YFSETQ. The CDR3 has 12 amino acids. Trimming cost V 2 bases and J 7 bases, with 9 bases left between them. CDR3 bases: TGCGCCAGCAGCTTCGGGACTGATGAAGCTTTCTTT. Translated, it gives CASSFGTDEAFF.

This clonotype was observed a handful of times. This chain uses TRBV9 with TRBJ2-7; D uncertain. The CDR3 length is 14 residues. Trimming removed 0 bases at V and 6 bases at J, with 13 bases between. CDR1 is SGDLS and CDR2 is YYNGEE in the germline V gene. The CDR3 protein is CASSVGGVPREQYF. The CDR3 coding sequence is TGTGCCAGCAGCGTAGGTGGGGTTCCCCGCGAGCAGTACTTC.

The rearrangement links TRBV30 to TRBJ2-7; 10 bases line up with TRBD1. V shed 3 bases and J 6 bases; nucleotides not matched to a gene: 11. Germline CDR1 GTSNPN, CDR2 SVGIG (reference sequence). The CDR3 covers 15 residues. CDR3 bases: TGTGCCTGGAGACCAGGGGGACAGGGGTTTCGCGAGCAGTACTTC. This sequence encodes CAWRPGGQGFREQYF.

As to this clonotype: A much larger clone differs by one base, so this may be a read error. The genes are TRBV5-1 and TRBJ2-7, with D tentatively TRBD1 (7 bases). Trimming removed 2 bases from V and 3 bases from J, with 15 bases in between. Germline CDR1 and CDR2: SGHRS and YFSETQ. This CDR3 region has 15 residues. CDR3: CASSLAPGGIYEQYF. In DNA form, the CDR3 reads TGCGCCAGCAGCTTAGCTCCAGGGGGGATCTACGAGCAGTACTTC. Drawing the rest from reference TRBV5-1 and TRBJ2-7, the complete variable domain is KAGVTQTPRYLIKTRGQQVTLSCSPISGHRSVSWYQQTPGQGLQFLFEYFSETQRNKGNFPGRFSGRQFSNSRSEMNVSTLELGDSALYLCASSLAPGGIYEQYFGPGTRLTVT.

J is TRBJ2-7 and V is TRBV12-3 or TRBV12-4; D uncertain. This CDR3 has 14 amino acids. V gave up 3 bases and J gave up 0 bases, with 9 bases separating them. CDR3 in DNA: TGTGCCAGCAGTTTTCGGTCCCTCTCCTACGAGCAGTACTTC. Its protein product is CASSFRSLSYEQYF.

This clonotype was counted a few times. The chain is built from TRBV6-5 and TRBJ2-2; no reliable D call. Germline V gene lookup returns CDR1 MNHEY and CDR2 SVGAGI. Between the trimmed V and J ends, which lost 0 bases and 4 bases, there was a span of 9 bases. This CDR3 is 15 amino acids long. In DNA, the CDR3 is TGTGCCAGCAGTTACTCAGGCCCTGTCACCGGGGAGCTGTTTTTT. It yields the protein CASSYSGPVTGELFF.

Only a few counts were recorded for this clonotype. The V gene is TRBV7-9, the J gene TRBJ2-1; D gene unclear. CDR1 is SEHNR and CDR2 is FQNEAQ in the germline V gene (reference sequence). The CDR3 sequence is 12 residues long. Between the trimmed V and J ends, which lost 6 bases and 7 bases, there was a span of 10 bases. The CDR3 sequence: CASRGAGNEQFF. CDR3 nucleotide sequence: TGTGCCAGCAGGGGTGCTGGAAATGAGCAGTTCTTC.

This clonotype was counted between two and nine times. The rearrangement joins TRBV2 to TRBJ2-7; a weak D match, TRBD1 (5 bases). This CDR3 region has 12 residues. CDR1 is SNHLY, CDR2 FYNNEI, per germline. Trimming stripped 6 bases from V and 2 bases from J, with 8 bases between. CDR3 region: CASRAGTYEQYF. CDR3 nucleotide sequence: TGTGCCAGCAGGGCAGGGACCTACGAGCAGTACTTC.

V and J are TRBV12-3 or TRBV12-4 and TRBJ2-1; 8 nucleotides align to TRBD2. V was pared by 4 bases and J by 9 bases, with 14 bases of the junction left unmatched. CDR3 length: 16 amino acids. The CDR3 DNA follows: TGTGCCAGCAGTTCAAGGAGGGGACTAGTCTGGAGTGAGCAGTTCTTC. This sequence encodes CASSSRRGLVWSEQFF.

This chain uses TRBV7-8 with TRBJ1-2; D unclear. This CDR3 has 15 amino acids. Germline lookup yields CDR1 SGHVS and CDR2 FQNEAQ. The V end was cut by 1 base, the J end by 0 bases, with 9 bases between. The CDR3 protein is CASSLEKGSNYGYTF. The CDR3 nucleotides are TGTGCCAGCAGCTTAGAGAAGGGATCTAACTATGGCTACACCTTC.

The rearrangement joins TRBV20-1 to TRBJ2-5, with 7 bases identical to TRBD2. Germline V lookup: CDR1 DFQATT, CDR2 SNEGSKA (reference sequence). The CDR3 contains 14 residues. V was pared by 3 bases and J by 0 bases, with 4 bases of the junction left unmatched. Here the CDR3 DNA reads TGCAGTGCTAGGGAAACTAGCGACCAAGAGACCCAGTACTTC. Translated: CSARETSDQETQYF.

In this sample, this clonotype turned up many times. This CDR3 reads CASSQEGGQGGNEQFF. CDR3 DNA sequence: TGCGCCAGCAGCCAAGAGGGTGGACAGGGGGGCAATGAGCAGTTCTTC. The chain carries TRBV4-1 and TRBJ2-1, with 10 bases matching TRBD1. V gave up 0 bases and J gave up 6 bases; unmatched junction bases: 5. The CDR3 is 16 residues long. Germline CDR1 reads MGHRA; CDR2 reads YSYEKL.

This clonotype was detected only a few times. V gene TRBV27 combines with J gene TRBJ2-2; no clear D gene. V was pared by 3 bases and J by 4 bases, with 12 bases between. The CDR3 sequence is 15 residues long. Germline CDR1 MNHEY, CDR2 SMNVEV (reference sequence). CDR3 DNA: TGTGCCAGCAGTTTGGGCGGACGAGCCACCGGGGAGCTGTTTTTT. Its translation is CASSLGGRATGELFF.

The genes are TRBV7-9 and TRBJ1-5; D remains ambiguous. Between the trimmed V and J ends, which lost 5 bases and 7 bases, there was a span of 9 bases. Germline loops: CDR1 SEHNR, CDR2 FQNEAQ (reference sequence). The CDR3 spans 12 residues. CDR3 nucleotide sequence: TGTGCCAGCAGCCTACCCTCCCAGCCCCAGCATTTT. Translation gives CASSLPSQPQHF.